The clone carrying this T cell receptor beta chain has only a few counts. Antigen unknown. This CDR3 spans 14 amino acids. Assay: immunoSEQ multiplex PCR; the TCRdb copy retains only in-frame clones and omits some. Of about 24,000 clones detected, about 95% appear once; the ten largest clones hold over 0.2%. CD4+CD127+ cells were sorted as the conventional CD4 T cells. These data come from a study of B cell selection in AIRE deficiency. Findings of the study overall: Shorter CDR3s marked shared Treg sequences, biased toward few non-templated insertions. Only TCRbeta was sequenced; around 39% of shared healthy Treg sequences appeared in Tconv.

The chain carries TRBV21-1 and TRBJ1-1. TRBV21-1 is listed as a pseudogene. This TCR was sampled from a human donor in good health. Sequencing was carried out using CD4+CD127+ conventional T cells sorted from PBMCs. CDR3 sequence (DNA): TGTGCCAGCAGCAAAGTTGGGGGAGCCACTGAAGCTTTCTTT. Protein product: CASSKVGGATEAFF.